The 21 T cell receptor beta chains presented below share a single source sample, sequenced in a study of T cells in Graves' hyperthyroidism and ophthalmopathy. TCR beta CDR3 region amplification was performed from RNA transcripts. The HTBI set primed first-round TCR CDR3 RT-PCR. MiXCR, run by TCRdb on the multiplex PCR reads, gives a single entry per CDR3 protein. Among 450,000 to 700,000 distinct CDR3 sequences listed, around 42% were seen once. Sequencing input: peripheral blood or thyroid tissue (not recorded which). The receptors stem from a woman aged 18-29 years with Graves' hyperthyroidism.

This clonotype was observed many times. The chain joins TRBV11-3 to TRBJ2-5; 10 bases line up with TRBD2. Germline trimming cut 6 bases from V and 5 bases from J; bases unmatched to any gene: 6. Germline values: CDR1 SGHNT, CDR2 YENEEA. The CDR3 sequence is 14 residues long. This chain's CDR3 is CASSYSGRTETQYF. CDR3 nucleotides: TGTGCCAGCAGTTATAGCGGGAGGACGGAGACCCAGTACTTC. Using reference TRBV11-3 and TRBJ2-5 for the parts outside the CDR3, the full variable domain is EAGVVQSPRYKIIEKKQPVAFWCNPISGHNTLYWYLQNLGQGPELLIRYENEEAVDDSQLPKDRFSAERLKGVDSTLKIQPAELGDSAVYLCASSYSGRTETQYFGPGTRLLVL.

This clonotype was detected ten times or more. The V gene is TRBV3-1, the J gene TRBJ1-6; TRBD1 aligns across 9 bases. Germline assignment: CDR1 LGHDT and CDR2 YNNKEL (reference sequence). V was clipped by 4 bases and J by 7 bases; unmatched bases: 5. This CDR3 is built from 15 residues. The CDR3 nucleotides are TGTGCCAGCAGCCCCGGACAGGGGCACAATTCACCCCTCCACTTT. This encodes CASSPGQGHNSPLHF.

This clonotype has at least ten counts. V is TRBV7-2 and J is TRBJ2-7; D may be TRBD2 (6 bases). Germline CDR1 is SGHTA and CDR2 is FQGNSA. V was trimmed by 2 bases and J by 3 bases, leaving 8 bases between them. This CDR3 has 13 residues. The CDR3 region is CASSLHGGYEQYF. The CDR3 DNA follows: TGTGCCAGCAGCTTACACGGGGGCTACGAGCAGTACTTC.

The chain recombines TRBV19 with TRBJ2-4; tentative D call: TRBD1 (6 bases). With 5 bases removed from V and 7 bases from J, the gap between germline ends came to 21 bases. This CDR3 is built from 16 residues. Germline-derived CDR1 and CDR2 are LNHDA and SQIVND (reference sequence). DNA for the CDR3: TGTGCCAGTAGTGCGCGACAGGCCGCGATGAGGAACATTCAGTACTTC. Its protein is CASSARQAAMRNIQYF.

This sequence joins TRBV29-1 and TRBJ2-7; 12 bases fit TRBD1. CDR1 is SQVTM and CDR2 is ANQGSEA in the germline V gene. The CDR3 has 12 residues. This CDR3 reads CRTGTGGFEQYF. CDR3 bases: TGCAGAACCGGGACAGGGGGCTTCGAGCAGTACTTC.

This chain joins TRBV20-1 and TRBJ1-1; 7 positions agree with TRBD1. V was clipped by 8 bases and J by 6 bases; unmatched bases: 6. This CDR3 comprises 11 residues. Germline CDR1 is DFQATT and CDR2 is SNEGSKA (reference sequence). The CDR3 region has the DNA TGCAGTATCGACAGGGTAGCTGAAGCTTTCTTT. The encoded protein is CSIDRVAEAFF.

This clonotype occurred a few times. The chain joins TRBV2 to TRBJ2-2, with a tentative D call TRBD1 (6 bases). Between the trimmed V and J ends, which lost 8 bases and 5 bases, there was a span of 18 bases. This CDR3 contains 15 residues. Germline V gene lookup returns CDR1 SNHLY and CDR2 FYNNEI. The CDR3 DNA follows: TGTGCCAGCCGCCCCGGCAGGGGAAGTACCGGGGAGCTGTTTTTT. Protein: CASRPGRGSTGELFF. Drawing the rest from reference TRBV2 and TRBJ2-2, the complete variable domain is EPEVTQTPSHQVTQMGQEVILRCVPISNHLYFYWYRQILGQKVEFLVSFYNNEISEKSEIFDDQFSVERPDGSNFTLKIRSTKLEDSAMYFCASRPGRGSTGELFFGEGSRLTVL.

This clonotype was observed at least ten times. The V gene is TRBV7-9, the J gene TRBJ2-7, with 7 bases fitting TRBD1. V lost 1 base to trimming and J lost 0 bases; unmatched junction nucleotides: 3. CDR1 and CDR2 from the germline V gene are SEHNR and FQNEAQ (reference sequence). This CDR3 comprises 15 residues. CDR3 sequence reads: CASSLDRGISYEQYF. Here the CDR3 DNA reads TGTGCCAGCAGCTTAGACAGGGGTATCTCCTACGAGCAGTACTTC.

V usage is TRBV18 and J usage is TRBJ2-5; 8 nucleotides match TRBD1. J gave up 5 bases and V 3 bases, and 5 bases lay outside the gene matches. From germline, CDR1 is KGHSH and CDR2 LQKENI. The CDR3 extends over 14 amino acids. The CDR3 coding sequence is TGTGCCAGCTCACCGGACAGGGTAAAGGAGACCCAGTACTTC. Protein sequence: CASSPDRVKETQYF.

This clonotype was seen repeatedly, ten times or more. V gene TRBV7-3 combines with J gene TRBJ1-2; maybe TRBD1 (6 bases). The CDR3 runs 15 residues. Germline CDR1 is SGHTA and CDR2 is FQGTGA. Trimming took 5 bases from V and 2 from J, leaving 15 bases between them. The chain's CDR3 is CASSVSGEANYGYTF. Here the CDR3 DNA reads TGTGCCAGCAGCGTATCAGGGGAAGCCAACTATGGCTACACCTTC.

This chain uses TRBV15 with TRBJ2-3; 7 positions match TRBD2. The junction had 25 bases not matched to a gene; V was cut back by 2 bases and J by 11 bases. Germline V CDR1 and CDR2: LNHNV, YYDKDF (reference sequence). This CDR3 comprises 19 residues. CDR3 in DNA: TGTGCCACCAGCAGAACACTAGCGAGAGATTTGTTCTCCTACAATGAGCAGTATTTT. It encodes CATSRTLARDLFSYNEQYF.

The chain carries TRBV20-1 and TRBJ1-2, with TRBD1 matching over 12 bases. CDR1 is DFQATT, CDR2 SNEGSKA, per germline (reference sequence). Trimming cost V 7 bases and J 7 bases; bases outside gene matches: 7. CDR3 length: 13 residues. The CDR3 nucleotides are TGCAGTGTTGGGGGACAGGGGGCGGGTGGCTACACCTTC. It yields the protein CSVGGQGAGGYTF.

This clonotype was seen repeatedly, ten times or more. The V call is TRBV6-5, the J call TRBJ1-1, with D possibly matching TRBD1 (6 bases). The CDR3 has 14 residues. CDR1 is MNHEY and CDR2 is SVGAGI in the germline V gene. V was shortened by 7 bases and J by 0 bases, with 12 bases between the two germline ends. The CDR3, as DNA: TGTGCCAGCAAAAGGGGGGGCATGAACACTGAAGCTTTCTTT. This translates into CASKRGGMNTEAFF.

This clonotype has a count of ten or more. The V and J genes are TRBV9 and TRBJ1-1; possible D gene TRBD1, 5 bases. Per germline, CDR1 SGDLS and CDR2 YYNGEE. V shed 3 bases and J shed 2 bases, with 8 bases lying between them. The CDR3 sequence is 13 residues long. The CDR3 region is CASSADINTEAFF. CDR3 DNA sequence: TGTGCCAGCAGCGCGGACATTAACACTGAAGCTTTCTTT.

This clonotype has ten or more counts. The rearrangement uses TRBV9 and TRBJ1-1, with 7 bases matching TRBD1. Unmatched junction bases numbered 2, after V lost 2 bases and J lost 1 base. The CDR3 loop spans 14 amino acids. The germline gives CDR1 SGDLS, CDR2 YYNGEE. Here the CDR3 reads CASSVDRRNTEAFF. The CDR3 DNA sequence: TGTGCCAGCAGCGTGGACAGGAGGAACACTGAAGCTTTCTTT. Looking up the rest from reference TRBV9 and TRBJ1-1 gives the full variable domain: DSGVTQTPKHLITATGQRVTLRCSPRSGDLSVYWYQQSLDQGLQFLIQYYNGEERAKGNILERFSAQQFPDLHSELNLSSLELGDSALYFCASSVDRRNTEAFFGQGTRLTVV.

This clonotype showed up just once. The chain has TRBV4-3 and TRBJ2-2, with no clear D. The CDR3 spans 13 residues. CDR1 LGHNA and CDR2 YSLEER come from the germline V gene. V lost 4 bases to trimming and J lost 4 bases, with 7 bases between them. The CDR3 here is CASSRVITGELFF. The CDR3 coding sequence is TGCGCCAGCAGCCGAGTCATCACCGGGGAGCTGTTTTTT.

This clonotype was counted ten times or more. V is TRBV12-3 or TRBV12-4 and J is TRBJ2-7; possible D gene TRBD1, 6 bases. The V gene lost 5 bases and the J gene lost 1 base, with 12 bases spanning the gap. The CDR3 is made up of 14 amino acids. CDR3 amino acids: CASSPYRASYEQYF. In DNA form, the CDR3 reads TGTGCCAGCAGTCCATACAGGGCGTCCTACGAGCAGTACTTC.

The CDR3 region has the DNA TGTGCCAGCAGCTCACGGGACAGGGCTCAAAAGACCCAGTACTTC. It encodes CASSSRDRAQKTQYF. The rearrangement uses TRBV7-6 and TRBJ2-5; the match to TRBD1 covers 9 bases. Looked up from germline, CDR1 is SGHVS and CDR2 is FNYEAQ. Trimming cost V 4 bases and J 6 bases; bases outside gene matches: 9. CDR3 size: 15 residues.

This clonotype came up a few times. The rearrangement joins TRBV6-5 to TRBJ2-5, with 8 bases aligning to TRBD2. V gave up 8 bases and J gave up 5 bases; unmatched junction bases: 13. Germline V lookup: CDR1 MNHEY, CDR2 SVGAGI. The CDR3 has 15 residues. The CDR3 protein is CASYPAVAGLETQYF. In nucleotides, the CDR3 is TGTGCCAGCTACCCCGCGGTAGCGGGATTGGAGACCCAGTACTTC.

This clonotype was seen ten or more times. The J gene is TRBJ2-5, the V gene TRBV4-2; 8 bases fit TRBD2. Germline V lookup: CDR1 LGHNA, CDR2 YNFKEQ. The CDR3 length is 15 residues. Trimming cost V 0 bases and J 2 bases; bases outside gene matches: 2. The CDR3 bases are TGTGCCAGCAGCCAAGACGGGACTAGTCAAGAGACCCAGTACTTC. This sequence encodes CASSQDGTSQETQYF.

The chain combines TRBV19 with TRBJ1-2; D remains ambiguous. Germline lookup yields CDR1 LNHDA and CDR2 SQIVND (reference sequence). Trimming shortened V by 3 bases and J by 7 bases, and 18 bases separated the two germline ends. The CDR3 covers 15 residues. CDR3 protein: CASSMGLTTEAGYTF. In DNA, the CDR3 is TGTGCCAGTAGTATGGGCCTAACCACTGAAGCTGGCTACACCTTC.